A selection of T cell receptor beta chains follows, all from one sample in a study of blood T cell repertoires in COVID-19. Only in-frame clones appear in the TCRdb table, and some are missing; sequencing was by immunoSEQ multiplex PCR. The sample contains fewer than 650,000 clones, 85% to 90% of which appear only once. Sequenced material: peripheral blood. Every receptor here comes from a woman aged 45-65 years with COVID-19, enrolled during active disease. CDR3s leave out the opening cysteine and the closing phenylalanine or tryptophan.

V gene	CDR3 protein
TRBV6-5	ASSYSGTGDSAF
TRBV30	AWSSVGFYGYT
TRBV12-3/TRBV12-4	ASSSRGAYT
TRBV11-2	ASSDPGGAWNEQF
TRBV11-2	ASSPVQDTQY
TRBV30	AWSLLEDSPLH
TRBV3-1/TRBV3-2	ASSRTSEADTQY
TRBV27	ASSWGSETGAF
TRBV12-3/TRBV12-4	ASSDQGNYGYT
TRBV27	ASSLQGDDGYT
TRBV19	ASSIAWTGIYEQY
TRBV19	ASTTEVGAQY
TRBV6-6	ATRGQANEKLF
TRBV7-8	ATIDRGWNEQY
TRBV9	ASSVAGGTGAYEQY
TRBV18	ASSPGSSFDTEAF
TRBV9	ASSVNRDSTTDEQY
TRBV4-1	ASSQELGRGEQY
TRBV19	ASSIKGAGSYEQY
TRBV2	ASSFGTSGVYEQY
TRBV6-6	ASSSSGTTYEQY
TRBV3-1/TRBV3-2	ASSQGAGSRLYGYT
TRBV7-9	ASSSDRRGISGYT
TRBV30	ALQGGPVGTEAF